This T cell receptor beta chain was identified during a study of OX40 agonist ivuxolimab in advanced cancers. Germline CDR1 MNHNS, CDR2 SASEGT. The V and J ends lost 7 bases and 2 bases respectively, with 18 bases between them. The CDR3 is 15 amino acids. The data were produced by immunoSEQ multiplex PCR, yet TCRdb's version contains in-frame clones alone and is incomplete. The data show tens of thousands of clones, with about 86% seen just once and 1.2% held by the top ten. The clonotype was recovered from an adult with an advanced solid tumor such as melanoma, head and neck, liver or kidney cancer. Source: CD4+ or CD8+ T cells sorted from blood, taken in a trial of the OX40 agonist ivuxolimab. This chain uses TRBV6-1 with TRBJ2-7; D unclear. This CDR3 is CASKVREGMAYEQYF. CDR3 bases: TGTGCCAGCAAGGTTCGTGAAGGGATGGCCTACGAGCAGTACTTC.